This T cell receptor beta chain emerged from a study of T cell responses to AZD1222 COVID-19 vaccine. About the study: Samples with a second dose at about 4 or about 12 weeks were pooled together.

Study results and limitations: Only a handful of AZD1222 recipients were seropositive at baseline. The breadth and depth of Spike-specific TCRs increased once two AZD1222 doses had been given.

A word on this clone: The antigen is unknown.

Germline V gene sequence: CDR1 MNHEY, CDR2 SVGAGI. Trimming stripped 0 bases from V and 0 bases from J, with 5 bases between. CDR3 size: 15 residues. The table came from immunoSEQ multiplex PCR; TCRdb's copy has only in-frame clones and leaves some out. The table has 95,000 to 150,000 clones, 85% to 90% seen once. Sample: peripheral blood, taken on day 0 of AZD1222 vaccination. The sequence derives from an adult in good health. The gene calls are TRBV6-5 and TRBJ1-4, with no clear D. The CDR3 DNA sequence: TGTGCCAGCAGTTACTCGAGGGCAACTAATGAAAAACTGTTTTTT. It codes for CASSYSRATNEKLFF.